Here is one TCR beta chain with its context. Its antigen remains unknown. The data were obtained in a study of cytomegalovirus exposure and HLA in healthy donors. Study context: In a later analysis, the roughly 120 validation repertoires were reported to have used the same platform as the roughly 600 first-cohort repertoires. Whole-study findings and limits: Testing in vitro showed a few CMV-associated chains specific for CMV antigens. It was approximately 160 TCR beta chains that were listed as cytomegalovirus-associated.

TCRdb's copy holds only in-frame clones and misses some; the assay was immunoSEQ multiplex PCR. The repertoire holds a few hundred thousand clones, more than 75% seen once, with around 0.92% in the top ten. Germline CDR1 MDHEN, CDR2 SYDVKM. The CDR3 loop spans 19 amino acids. The ends lost 3 bases at V and 5 bases at J; junction bases unmatched: 17. The donors were in the approximately 110-subject validation cohort; that cohort was separate from the approximately 700-subject first cohort. The sample comprised PBMCs. The V gene is TRBV28, the J gene TRBJ1-5, with 9 bases matching TRBD1. The sequence was obtained from a young woman in good health and CMV-seronegative. DNA for the CDR3: TGTGCCAGCAGTTTTATGGGACAGGGTCTGGCAATTATCGATCAGCCCCAGCATTTT. It is translated as CASSFMGQGLAIIDQPQHF.